A single sample gave rise to the 29 T cell receptor beta chains below, sequenced in a study of OX40 agonist ivuxolimab in advanced cancers. Generated by immunoSEQ multiplex PCR, the TCRdb table keeps only in-frame clones and is missing some. The repertoire consists of around 94,000 clones, with more than 90% occurring once and the leading ten covering 3.4%. The material was CD4+ or CD8+ T cells sorted from blood, obtained in a trial of the OX40 agonist ivuxolimab. The receptors derive from an adult with an advanced solid tumor such as melanoma, head and neck, liver or kidney cancer.

The V and J genes are TRBV27 and TRBJ2-2, with D unclear. V lost 0 bases to trimming and J lost 5 bases, with 4 bases between them. Germline lookup yields CDR1 MNHEY and CDR2 SMNVEV (reference sequence). The CDR3 runs 13 residues. CDR3 nucleotide sequence: TGTGCCAGCAGTTTATCGTGGACCGGGGAGCTGTTTTTT. This sequence encodes CASSLSWTGELFF.

The chain links TRBV27 to TRBJ2-5; TRBD2 aligns across 7 bases. The CDR3 loop spans 13 amino acids. Germline V gene lookup returns CDR1 MNHEY and CDR2 SMNVEV (reference sequence). V was clipped by 3 bases and J by 5 bases; unmatched bases: 3. The CDR3 is CASSFGRLETQYF. DNA of the CDR3: TGTGCCAGCAGTTTCGGGAGGCTGGAGACCCAGTACTTC.

The V and J genes are TRBV7-3 and TRBJ2-3, with unresolved D. CDR1 is SGHTA and CDR2 is FQGTGA in the germline V gene. There are 15 residues in the CDR3. V was pared by 0 bases and J by 5 bases, with 12 bases between. This CDR3 is CASSLTGGIRDTQYF. The CDR3 DNA is TGTGCCAGCAGCTTAACGGGTGGGATTCGAGATACGCAGTATTTT.

This clone was observed once. The rearrangement links TRBV11-2 to TRBJ2-1; weak D call: TRBD2 (6 bases). The V gene's germline CDR1 is SGHAT and CDR2 FQNNGV. The V and J ends lost 5 bases and 0 bases respectively, with 20 bases between them. There are 18 residues in the CDR3. This CDR3 reads CASSPPSLAQSSYNEQFF. Written as DNA, the CDR3 is TGTGCCAGCAGCCCACCCTCACTAGCCCAGAGCTCCTACAATGAGCAGTTCTTC. The variable domain in full, completed from reference TRBV11-2 and TRBJ2-1, reads EAGVAQSPRYKIIEKRQSVAFWCNPISGHATLYWYQQILGQGPKLLIQFQNNGVVDDSQLPKDRFSAERLKGVDSTLKIQPAKLEDSAVYLCASSPPSLAQSSYNEQFFGPGTRLTVL.

The genes are TRBV7-6 and TRBJ2-7, with TRBD1 matching 7 bases. In germline, CDR1 is SGHVS, CDR2 FNYEAQ. V was pared by 1 base and J by 2 bases, with 2 bases of the junction left unmatched. This CDR3 is built from 14 residues. This CDR3 reads CASSLGQGTYEQYF. The CDR3 DNA reads TGTGCCAGCAGCTTAGGACAGGGAACCTACGAGCAGTACTTC.

The V and J genes are TRBV30 and TRBJ2-7; 8 positions match TRBD1. This CDR3 region has 15 residues. CDR1 and CDR2 (germline): GTSNPN, SVGIG (reference sequence). Germline trimming cut 3 bases from V and 2 bases from J; bases unmatched to any gene: 9. For the CDR3, the DNA is TGTGCCTGGAGGTATAGCAGGGGGCCAACCTACGAGCAGTACTTC. Translation gives CAWRYSRGPTYEQYF.

J is TRBJ2-7 and V is TRBV4-2; D is undetermined. Germline V lookup: CDR1 LGHNA, CDR2 YNFKEQ. The CDR3 runs 14 residues. V was pared by 0 bases and J by 9 bases, with 15 bases between. The CDR3 nucleotides read TGTGCCAGCAGCCAAGAGATGTCGAGCCCCGCGCAGTACTTC. This translates into CASSQEMSSPAQYF.

This chain uses TRBV19 with TRBJ2-1; D call uncertain. This CDR3 spans 14 amino acids. Trimming shortened V by 3 bases and J by 4 bases, and 10 bases separated the two germline ends. CDR1 is LNHDA and CDR2 is SQIVND in the germline V gene (reference sequence). The CDR3 reads CASSIGRTYNEQFF. For the CDR3, the DNA is TGTGCCAGTAGTATCGGGCGGACGTACAATGAGCAGTTCTTC. Full variable domain (missing parts from reference TRBV19 and TRBJ2-1): DGGITQSPKYLFRKEGQNVTLSCEQNLNHDAMYWYRQDPGQGLRLIYYSQIVNDFQKGDIAEGYSVSREKKESFPLTVTSAQKNPTAFYLCASSIGRTYNEQFFGPGTRLTVL.

V and J are TRBV19 and TRBJ2-7; the D call may be TRBD1 or TRBD2 (5 bases each). The germline CDR1 and CDR2 sequences are LNHDA and SQIVND (reference sequence). The CDR3 spans 17 residues. V was cut by 5 bases and J by 0 bases, with 20 bases left in between. The CDR3 sequence: CASSFSSGTENSYEQYF. CDR3 nucleotides: TGTGCCAGTAGTTTCTCCTCCGGGACGGAAAACTCCTACGAGCAGTACTTC. The full variable domain, completed using reference TRBV19 and TRBJ2-7, is DGGITQSPKYLFRKEGQNVTLSCEQNLNHDAMYWYRQDPGQGLRLIYYSQIVNDFQKGDIAEGYSVSREKKESFPLTVTSAQKNPTAFYLCASSFSSGTENSYEQYFGPGTRLTVT.

The chain couples TRBV10-3 to TRBJ2-1; 12 bases are a match to TRBD2. The CDR3 is 13 residues long. CDR1 is ENHRY, CDR2 SYGVKD, per germline. V was clipped by 5 bases and J by 8 bases; unmatched bases: 1. The CDR3 sequence: CAISLAGGDEQFF. The DNA of the CDR3 is TGTGCCATCAGTCTAGCGGGGGGGGATGAGCAGTTCTTC.

Turning to this clone: Its ends do not fully match the called genes, so a read error is possible. Other DNA variants within this sample encode the same CDR3. In DNA, the CDR3 is TGTGCCTCGAGGGCAGCGAACACCGGGGAGCTATTTTTT. Amino acid sequence: CASRAANTGELFF. This sequence joins TRBV9 and TRBJ2-2; D perhaps matches TRBD2 (5 bases). Germline assignment: CDR1 SGDLS and CDR2 YYNGEE. The CDR3 length is 13 residues.

V is TRBV2 and J is TRBJ2-6; perhaps TRBD1 as D (5 bases). This CDR3 is 15 amino acids long. V gave up 8 bases and J gave up 2 bases, with 13 bases separating them. Germline loops: CDR1 SNHLY, CDR2 FYNNEI. The CDR3 here is CASLQAPAGANVLTF. In DNA, the CDR3 is TGTGCCAGCCTACAGGCCCCAGCTGGGGCCAACGTCCTGACTTTC.

This chain joins TRBV2 and TRBJ2-7; weak D call: TRBD2 (6 bases). The CDR3 has 12 amino acids. V lost 6 bases and J 1 base, leaving 7 bases between the germline ends. Germline V gene sequence: CDR1 SNHLY, CDR2 FYNNEI. This CDR3 reads CASRGRSYEQYF. CDR3 DNA sequence: TGTGCCAGCAGAGGGAGGTCCTACGAGCAGTACTTC.

The rearrangement joins TRBV29-1 to TRBJ2-1, with TRBD2 matching over 11 bases. Unmatched junction bases numbered 7, after V lost 7 bases and J lost 5 bases. Germline V gene data show CDR1 as SQVTM and CDR2 as ANQGSEA. CDR3 size: 14 residues. For the CDR3, the DNA is TGCAGCGCCACGGGACTAGCGGTCGACAATGAGCAGTTCTTC. This sequence encodes CSATGLAVDNEQFF.

The genes are TRBV6-5 and TRBJ1-5, with D hard to call. Germline V lookup: CDR1 MNHEY, CDR2 SVGAGI. CDR3 length: 14 residues. With 0 bases removed from V and 7 bases from J, the gap between germline ends came to 10 bases. CDR3: CASSYSTVGQPQHF. The CDR3 DNA reads TGTGCCAGCAGTTACTCGACGGTCGGGCAGCCCCAGCATTTT.

The rearrangement uses TRBV6-5 and TRBJ2-2; D may be TRBD2 (5 bases). The V end lost 0 bases, the J end lost 6 bases, and 8 bases lay between the germline ends. This CDR3 contains 14 residues. The germline CDR1 and CDR2 sequences are MNHEY and SVGAGI. CDR3 region: CASSYSGVAGELFF. The CDR3, as DNA: TGTGCCAGCAGTTACTCCGGGGTGGCCGGGGAGCTGTTTTTT.

The J gene is TRBJ2-1, the V gene TRBV11-2; TRBD2 might be the D (5 bases). The germline CDR1 and CDR2 sequences are SGHAT and FQNNGV. This CDR3 is built from 12 residues. Trimming removed 5 bases at V and 9 bases at J, with 11 bases between. This CDR3 reads CASSPLAGEQFF. As DNA, the CDR3 is TGTGCCAGCAGCCCCCTAGCTGGTGAGCAGTTCTTC.

This chain connects TRBV30 to TRBJ1-2, with 8 bases identical to TRBD1. Trimming removed 4 bases from V and 4 bases from J; junction bases left unmatched: 5. Germline V lookup: CDR1 GTSNPN, CDR2 SVGIG (reference sequence). The CDR3 covers 13 residues. CDR3 bases: TGTGCCTGGAAGGCAGGGGGCGGCTATGGCTACACCTTC. It encodes CAWKAGGGYGYTF.

The chain employs TRBV7-1 and TRBJ1-3; a weak D match, TRBD1 (5 bases). TRBV7-1 is identified as an open reading frame with a role that is uncertain. The CDR3 is 18 residues long. Trimming removed 4 bases from V and 4 bases from J, with 23 bases in between. The CDR3: CASSLGDPGGPRGNTIYF. CDR3 nucleotide sequence: TGTGCCAGCAGCTTAGGGGATCCAGGAGGGCCGAGGGGAAACACCATATATTTT.

The chain employs TRBV27 and TRBJ1-1; TRBD1 is a possible D gene (5 bases). The CDR3 consists of 14 residues. The germline V gene encodes CDR1 MNHEY and CDR2 SMNVEV (reference sequence). V shed 3 bases and J shed 3 bases, with 11 bases lying between them. The CDR3 DNA reads TGTGCCAGCAGTTTTTCGGGGGTCTACACTGAAGCTTTCTTT. This encodes CASSFSGVYTEAFF.

The genes are TRBV27 and TRBJ1-6; D is perhaps TRBD1 (5 bases). The CDR3 has 13 residues. Trimming shortened V by 3 bases and J by 9 bases, and 9 bases separated the two germline ends. Germline V CDR1 and CDR2: MNHEY, SMNVEV (reference sequence). The CDR3 region is CASSLAGSSPLHF. CDR3 bases: TGTGCCAGCAGTTTGGCAGGGAGTTCACCCCTCCACTTT.

The V and J genes are TRBV27 and TRBJ1-5; D may be TRBD1 (5 bases). Germline loops: CDR1 MNHEY, CDR2 SMNVEV (reference sequence). Trimming left V 3 bases short and J 2 bases short, with 8 bases between. This CDR3 has 14 amino acids. The CDR3 DNA reads TGTGCCAGCAGTTTTAGAGGGGGCAATCAGCCCCAGCATTTT. Its protein product is CASSFRGGNQPQHF.

The chain carries TRBV5-6 and TRBJ2-1, with 8 bases fitting TRBD2. The CDR3 covers 16 residues. Germline V gene sequence: CDR1 SGHDT, CDR2 YYEEEE. V lost 5 bases and J lost 8; bases outside the gene matches: 15. For the CDR3, the DNA is TGTGCCAGCAGTTTTGGGTCGGGACTAGTTTCCGATGAGCAGTTCTTC. It specifies CASSFGSGLVSDEQFF.

This clone was seen only once. The rearrangement uses TRBV6-1 and TRBJ1-1; no reliable D call. The CDR3 has 14 amino acids. V was cut by 2 bases and J by 1 base, with 8 bases left in between. Germline CDR1 is MNHNS and CDR2 is SASEGT. The CDR3 DNA follows: TGTGCCAGCAGTGAACTCTTTGGGAACACTGAAGCTTTCTTT. Amino acids: CASSELFGNTEAFF.

The chain links TRBV9 to TRBJ2-2; 10 bases fit TRBD2. The CDR3 is 15 residues long. Trimming at V came to 7 bases and at J to 6 bases, leaving 9 bases not matched to a gene. Germline V gives CDR1 SGDLS, CDR2 YYNGEE. This CDR3 reads CASGISGGFPGELFF. As DNA, the CDR3 is TGTGCCAGCGGAATTAGCGGGGGGTTCCCCGGGGAGCTGTTTTTT.

The V call is TRBV13, the J call TRBJ2-7; tentatively, D is TRBD2 (6 bases). The CDR3 has 14 residues. The germline CDR1 and CDR2 sequences are PRHDT and FYEKMQ (reference sequence). The ends were cut back, 3 bases at V and 0 bases at J, with 9 bases in the middle. CDR3 bases: TGTGCCAGCAGCTTCCTCGGGAGCTCCTACGAGCAGTACTTC. Translating gives CASSFLGSSYEQYF.

This clone was seen a single time. The chain couples TRBV4-1 to TRBJ2-3; 9 bases align to TRBD2. The junction had 6 bases not matched to a gene; V was cut back by 4 bases and J by 4 bases. The CDR3 extends over 15 amino acids. CDR1 MGHRA and CDR2 YSYEKL come from the germline V gene. The chain's CDR3 is CASSPRGGRADTQYF. DNA of the CDR3: TGCGCCAGCAGCCCAAGGGGCGGGAGGGCAGATACGCAGTATTTT.

This chain joins TRBV11-2 and TRBJ2-2; 8 bases agree with TRBD1. Germline CDR1 reads SGHAT; CDR2 reads FQNNGV. The CDR3 is 19 residues long. Trimming removed 5 bases from V and 0 bases from J; junction bases left unmatched: 14. The CDR3 coding sequence is TGTGCCAGCAGCGCCGCAGGGGGCGCCGCCCTTTCGAACACCGGGGAGCTGTTTTTT. Residues: CASSAAGGAALSNTGELFF.

The chain employs TRBV7-9 and TRBJ2-2, with D possibly TRBD1 on 6 matching bases. Trimming removed 1 base from V and 1 base from J, with 10 bases in between. Germline loops: CDR1 SEHNR, CDR2 FQNEAQ (reference sequence). The CDR3 is 16 residues long. The CDR3 nucleotides are TGTGCCAGCAGCTTAGGGACAGCCAAGAACACCGGGGAGCTGTTTTTT. Translation: CASSLGTAKNTGELFF.